Listed below are T cell receptor beta chains from one sample, sequenced in a study of blood T cell repertoires in COVID-19. Produced via immunoSEQ multiplex PCR; TCRdb's table is partial and in-frame only. The top ten clones hold roughly three fifths of a sample with some 50,000 clones, around 80% of them seen once. Sequencing was done on a sample of peripheral blood. The source is a man between 65 and 85 years old with acute or convalescent COVID-19. Both conserved end residues are part of each CDR3. A D gene is named only where the DNA matches it firmly. Expanded clones are given a class, and other clones once, few, many or no size at all.

J gene | clone size | D gene | V gene | CDR3 DNA | CDR3 protein
TRBJ1-5 | - | TRBD1 | TRBV28 | TGTGCCAGCAGTCGGGACAGTGGCAATCAGCCCCAGCATTTT | CASSRDSGNQPQHF
TRBJ2-7 | many | - | TRBV9 | TGTGCCAGCAGCGTAGAAGAGCTTTCAGAGCAGTACTTC | CASSVEELSEQYF
TRBJ1-5 | medium-sized | - | TRBV4-1 | TGCGCCAGCAGCCCCCTCCAGGAGGGGAATCAGCCCCAGCATTTT | CASSPLQEGNQPQHF
TRBJ1-2 | few | TRBD1 | TRBV14 | TGTGCCAGCAGCCAAGATCTGAGGGGGCTCTACACCTTC | CASSQDLRGLYTF
TRBJ2-3 | - | - | TRBV6-5 | TGTGCCAGCAGTAACCGCCGGCGGACAGATACGCAGTATTTT | CASSNRRRTDTQYF
TRBJ2-3 | - | - | TRBV6-5 | TGTGCCAGCAGACTTCAAGGCACAGATACGCAGTATTTT | CASRLQGTDTQYF
TRBJ2-3 | - | - | TRBV12-2 | TGTGCAAGCCCTGAGGAGGGTGTTACAGATACGCAGTATTTT | CASPEEGVTDTQYF
TRBJ1-1 | few | TRBD1 | TRBV4-2 | TGTGCCAGCAGCCAAGTCGGGCAGGGGGCTGAAGCTTTCTTT | CASSQVGQGAEAFF
TRBJ2-7 | - | - | TRBV2 | TGTGCCAGCAGTGGTGGAAGGGGCTCCTACGAGCAGTACTTC | CASSGGRGSYEQYF
TRBJ1-2 | - | TRBD1 | TRBV5-8 | TGTGCCAGCAGCTTGGTATCAGGGGGCGGCTATGGCTACACCTTC | CASSLVSGGGYGYTF
TRBJ1-6 | - | TRBD1 | TRBV2 | TGTGCCAGCAGCTACAGGGGGCGAGGACAGGGTAATTCACCCCTCCACTTT | CASSYRGRGQGNSPLHF
TRBJ1-4 | - | - | TRBV30 | TGTGCCTGGAGTTATGGGGGCACTAATGAAAAACTGTTTTTT | CAWSYGGTNEKLFF
TRBJ1-5 | - | - | TRBV27 | TGTGCCAGCAGTTTGATTAGACAGACTCTCAATCAGCCCCAGCATTTT | CASSLIRQTLNQPQHF
TRBJ2-3 | once | TRBD2 | TRBV14 | TGTGCCAGCAGCCAACTAGCGGGAGGGCCCACAGATACGCAGTATTTT | CASSQLAGGPTDTQYF
TRBJ2-1 | - | TRBD1 | TRBV18 | TGTGCCAGCTCACGGGACAGGGGGCGCGGGACAACCTACAATGAGCAGTTCTTC | CASSRDRGRGTTYNEQFF
TRBJ2-3 | - | TRBD1 | TRBV20-1 | TGCAGTGCTAGTTTGGGACAGGGGTTCGATACGCAGTATTTT | CSASLGQGFDTQYF
TRBJ2-7 | - | TRBD2 | TRBV13 | TGTGCCAGCAGCTACACTAGCGGGCGGATCTCCTACGAGCAGTACTTC | CASSYTSGRISYEQYF
TRBJ1-2 | - | TRBD1 | TRBV6-2/TRBV6-3 | TGTGCCAGCAGTGACAGGGACTATGGCTACACCTTC | CASSDRDYGYTF
TRBJ1-2 | - | - | TRBV14 | TGTGCCAGCACCCCCGGACAGACTTTCTATGGCTACACCTTC | CASTPGQTFYGYTF
TRBJ1-1 | few | - | TRBV11-2 | TGTGCCAGCAGCTTAGATCGTGACACTGAAGCTTTCTTT | CASSLDRDTEAFF
TRBJ2-3 | - | - | TRBV27 | TGTGCCAGCATCCCCAACCGAGCGGGCAGGAGGACAGATACGCAGTATTTT | CASIPNRAGRRTDTQYF
TRBJ1-4 | - | TRBD1 | TRBV7-8 | TGTGCCAGCAGCAAACAGCCGGGACAGGATGAAAAACTGTTTTTT | CASSKQPGQDEKLFF
TRBJ1-1 | - | - | TRBV4-2 | TGTGCCAGCAGCCAAGGCAGCCTAGGGAACACTGAAGCTTTCTTT | CASSQGSLGNTEAFF
TRBJ2-1 | few | TRBD2 | TRBV4-1 | TGCGCCAGCAGCCAAGTGGTCACAGACGGGAGGGAGCAGTTCTTC | CASSQVVTDGREQFF
TRBJ2-2 | - | - | TRBV6-2/TRBV6-3 | TGTGCCAGCAGTTACTCGCCGCGGGGGCCGAACACCGGGGAGCTGTTTTTT | CASSYSPRGPNTGELFF
TRBJ2-5 | few | TRBD1 | TRBV6-6 | TGTGCCAGCAGTTACGTGGGACAGGAGACCCAGTACTTC | CASSYVGQETQYF